The table lists the clone carrying this TCR beta chain with a few counts. Its antigen is undetermined. This CDR3 contains 15 residues. The ends were cut back, 5 bases at V and 4 bases at J, with 18 bases in the middle. CDR1 MNHNS and CDR2 SASEGT come from the germline V gene. This record comes from a study of CD8+ T cells in alopecia areata. For the study at large: Tofacitinib ran for 6 to 18 months before 6 months off drug.

Study-wide results and caveats: Relative to normal scalp, lesional scalp, especially alopecia totalis/universalis, showed higher clonality. Amid tofacitinib therapy, many expanded lesional clones stayed present in scalp and blood. Under tofacitinib, fewer expanded CD8+ clones appeared among the top 100 scalp clones.

Treatment reported: oral pan-JAK inhibitor, 5-10 mg twice daily. Reverse transcription of extracted RNA yielded cDNA, which provided the sequencing template. The table came from immunoSEQ multiplex PCR; TCRdb's copy has only in-frame clones and leaves some out. The table has 200,000 or so clones, 40% to 55% seen once. Sample: CD4+ T cells sorted from blood, taken around week 37, from a patient treated with tofacitinib. This TCR was recovered from a human donor with alopecia areata. The chain carries TRBV6-1 and TRBJ2-7; D is possibly TRBD1 (7 bases). In DNA form, the CDR3 reads TGTGCCAGCAGTCCATCTCCCAGGGGGAGGTACGAGCAGTACTTC. This sequence encodes CASSPSPRGRYEQYF.